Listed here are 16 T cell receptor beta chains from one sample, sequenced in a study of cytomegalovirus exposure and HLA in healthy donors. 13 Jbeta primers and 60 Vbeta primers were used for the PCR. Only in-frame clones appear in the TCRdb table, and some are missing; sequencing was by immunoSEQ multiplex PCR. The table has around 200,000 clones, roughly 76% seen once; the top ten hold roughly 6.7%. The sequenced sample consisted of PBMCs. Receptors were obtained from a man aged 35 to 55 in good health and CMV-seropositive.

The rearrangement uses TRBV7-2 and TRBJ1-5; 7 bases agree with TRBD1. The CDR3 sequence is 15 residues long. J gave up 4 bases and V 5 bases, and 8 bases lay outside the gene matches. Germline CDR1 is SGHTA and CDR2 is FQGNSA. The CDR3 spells CASSRGQARNQPQHF. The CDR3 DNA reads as TGTGCCAGCAGCAGAGGACAGGCGCGTAATCAGCCCCAGCATTTT.

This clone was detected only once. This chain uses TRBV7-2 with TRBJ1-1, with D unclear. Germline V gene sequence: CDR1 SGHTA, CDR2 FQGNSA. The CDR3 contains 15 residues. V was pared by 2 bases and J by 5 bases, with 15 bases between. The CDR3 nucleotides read TGTGCCAGCAGCTTATCAGGCCCCCGAACAACTGAAGCTTTCTTT. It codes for CASSLSGPRTTEAFF.

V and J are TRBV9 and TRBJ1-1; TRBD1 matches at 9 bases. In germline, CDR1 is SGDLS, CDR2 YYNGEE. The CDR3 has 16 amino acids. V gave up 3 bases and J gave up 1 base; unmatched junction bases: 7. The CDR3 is CASSGPGQGKNTEAFF. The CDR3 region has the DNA TGTGCCAGCAGCGGCCCGGGACAGGGTAAGAACACTGAAGCTTTCTTT.

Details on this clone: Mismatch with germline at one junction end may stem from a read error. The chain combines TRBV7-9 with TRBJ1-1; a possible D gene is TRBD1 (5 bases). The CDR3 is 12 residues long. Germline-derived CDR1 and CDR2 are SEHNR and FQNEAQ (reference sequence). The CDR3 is CSSSLRRGEAFF. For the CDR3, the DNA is TGTTCCAGCAGCTTACGTAGGGGTGAAGCTTTCTTT.

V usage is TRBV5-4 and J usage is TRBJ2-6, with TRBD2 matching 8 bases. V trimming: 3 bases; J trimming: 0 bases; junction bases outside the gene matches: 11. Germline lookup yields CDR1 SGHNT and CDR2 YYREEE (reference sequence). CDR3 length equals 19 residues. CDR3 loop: CASSSGGGPSSSGANVLTF. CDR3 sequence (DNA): TGTGCCAGCAGCTCGGGCGGGGGGCCCTCTAGCTCTGGGGCCAACGTCCTGACTTTC. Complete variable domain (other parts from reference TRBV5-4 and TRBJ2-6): ETGVTQSPTHLIKTRGQQVTLRCSSQSGHNTVSWYQQALGQGPQFIFQYYREEENGRGNFPPRFSGLQFPNYSSELNVNALELDDSALYLCASSSGGGPSSSGANVLTFGAGSRLTVL.

The CDR3 region is CASSPPSASGEKLFF. The CDR3 region has the DNA TGTGCCAGCTCACCTCCCTCCGCTTCAGGTGAAAAACTGTTTTTT. The V and J genes are TRBV18 and TRBJ1-4; D gene uncertain. This CDR3 is 15 amino acids long. Germline V gene lookup returns CDR1 KGHSH and CDR2 LQKENI. Trimming took off 3 bases at V and 7 bases at J, with 15 bases between the two ends.

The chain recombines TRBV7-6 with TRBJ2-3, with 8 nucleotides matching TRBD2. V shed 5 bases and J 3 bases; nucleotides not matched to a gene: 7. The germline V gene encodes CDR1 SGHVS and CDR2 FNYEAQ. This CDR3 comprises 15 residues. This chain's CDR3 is CASSPIGGATDTQYF. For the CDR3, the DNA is TGTGCCAGCAGCCCGATCGGGGGGGCTACAGATACGCAGTATTTT.

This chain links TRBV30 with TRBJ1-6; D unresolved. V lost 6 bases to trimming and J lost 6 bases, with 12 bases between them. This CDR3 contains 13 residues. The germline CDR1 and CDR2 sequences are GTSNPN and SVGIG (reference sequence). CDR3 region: CACAGGSNSPLHF. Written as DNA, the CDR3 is TGTGCCTGTGCAGGAGGGAGTAATTCACCCCTCCACTTT.

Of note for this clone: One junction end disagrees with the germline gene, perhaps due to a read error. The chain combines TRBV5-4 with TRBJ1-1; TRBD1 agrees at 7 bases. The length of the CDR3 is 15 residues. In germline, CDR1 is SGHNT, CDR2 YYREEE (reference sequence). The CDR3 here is CASSQDLQGGTEAFF. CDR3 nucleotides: TGCGCCAGCAGCCAAGATCTCCAGGGGGGCACTGAAGCTTTCTTT.

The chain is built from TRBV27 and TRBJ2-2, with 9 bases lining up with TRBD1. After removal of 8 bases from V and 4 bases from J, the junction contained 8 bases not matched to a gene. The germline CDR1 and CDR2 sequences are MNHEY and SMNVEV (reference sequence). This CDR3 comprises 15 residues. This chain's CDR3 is CASRLTGGLTGELFF. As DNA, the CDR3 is TGTGCCAGCCGACTGACAGGGGGACTCACCGGGGAGCTGTTTTTT.

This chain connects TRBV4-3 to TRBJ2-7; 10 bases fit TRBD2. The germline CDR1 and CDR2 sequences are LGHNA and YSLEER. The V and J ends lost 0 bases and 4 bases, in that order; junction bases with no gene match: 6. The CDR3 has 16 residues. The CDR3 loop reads CASSQDLASGGYEQYF. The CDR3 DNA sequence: TGCGCCAGCAGCCAAGATCTCGCTAGCGGGGGTTACGAGCAGTACTTC.

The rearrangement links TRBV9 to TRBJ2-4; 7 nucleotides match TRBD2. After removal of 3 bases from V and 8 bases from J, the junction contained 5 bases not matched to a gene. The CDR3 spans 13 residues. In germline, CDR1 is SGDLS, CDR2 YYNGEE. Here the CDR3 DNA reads TGTGCCAGCAGCGCCCCCGGACTAGACATTCAGTACTTC. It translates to CASSAPGLDIQYF.

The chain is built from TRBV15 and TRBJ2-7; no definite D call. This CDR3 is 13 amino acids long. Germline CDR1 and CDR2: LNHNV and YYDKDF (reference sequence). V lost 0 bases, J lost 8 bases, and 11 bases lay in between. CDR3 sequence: CATSRDPSVQQYF. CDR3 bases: TGTGCCACCAGCAGAGATCCAAGCGTCCAGCAGTACTTC.

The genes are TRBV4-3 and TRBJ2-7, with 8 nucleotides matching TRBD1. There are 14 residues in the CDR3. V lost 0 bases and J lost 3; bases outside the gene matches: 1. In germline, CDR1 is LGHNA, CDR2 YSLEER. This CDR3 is CASSQEQGVYEQYF. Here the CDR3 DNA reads TGCGCCAGCAGCCAAGAACAGGGGGTCTACGAGCAGTACTTC.

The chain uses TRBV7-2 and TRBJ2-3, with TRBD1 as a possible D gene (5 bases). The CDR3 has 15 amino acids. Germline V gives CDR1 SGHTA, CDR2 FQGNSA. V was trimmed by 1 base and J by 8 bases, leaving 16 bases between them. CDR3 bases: TGTGCCAGCAGCTTAGATCAGGGAACGAGGTTTACGCAGTATTTT. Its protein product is CASSLDQGTRFTQYF.

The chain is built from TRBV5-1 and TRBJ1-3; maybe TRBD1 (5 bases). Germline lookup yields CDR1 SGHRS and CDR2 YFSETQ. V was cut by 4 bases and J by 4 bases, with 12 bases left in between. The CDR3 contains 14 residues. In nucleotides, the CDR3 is TGCGCCAGCAGCCAGGACACCCGAGGAAACACCATATATTTT. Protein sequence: CASSQDTRGNTIYF.